Given below is one T cell receptor (beta chain) in context. The entry originates in a study of blood T cell repertoires in COVID-19. Turning to the study itself: In each case, the material was cDNA or gDNA derived from T cells, B-cell-depleted T cells, or PBMCs.

Clones were read by immunoSEQ multiplex PCR, and TCRdb kept only the in-frame ones, dropping some. The sample lists tens of thousands of clones, around 81% occurring once. The sequencing sample was made of peripheral blood. The TCR originated in a human donor in a cohort sampled during active COVID-19.

CDR3 DNA sequence: TGTGCCTGGAGTGTAACGGTTCCAGGTTCCTACGAGCAGTACTTC. It translates to CAWSVTVPGSYEQYF. The chain combines TRBV30 with TRBJ2-7; D gene unclear. This CDR3 comprises 15 residues. The V gene's germline CDR1 is GTSNPN and CDR2 SVGIG (reference sequence). Trimming removed 0 bases from V and 1 base from J, with 13 bases in between.